This T cell receptor beta chain was observed in a study of blood T cell repertoires in COVID-19 (dated by TCRdb to 2018 to 2021). In the study overall: Samples covering the acute and convalescent phases of COVID-19 were provided by collaborators in the United States, Italy and Spain. The prospective study material was composed of cDNA or gDNA derived from T cells, B-cell-depleted T cells, or PBMCs. Subjects who had been exposed to COVID-19, were actively infected with it, or had recovered from it provided the deeply sampled blood TCRbeta repertoires that made up the dataset. The repertoires were made available in a free public database intended to serve as a resource for research on the immune response to SARS-CoV-2. The samples were drawn from the first 160 participants of the ongoing ImmuneRACE study and from 950 to 1,500 subjects provided by 6 global collaborators. Sample metadata almost always included a de-identified subject ID, COVID-19 status, age in years and sex. Where available, HLA class I and class II types were obtained from metadata supplied by the sample provider rather than from assay-based typing.

The collaborating institutions used their own protocols to collect whole blood in K2EDTA tubes. For TCRbeta analysis, collaborator samples were shipped as frozen whole blood, as isolated PBMCs, or as DNA extracted from either sample type. For this clone: The clone's antigen remains unknown. No much larger clonotype is one base removed from it; base qualities were not supplied.

TCRbeta CDR3 regions were amplified from genomic DNA by means of the immunoSEQ Assay, a bias-controlled multiplex PCR. The original pipeline was this. Within the assay, amplification of reference gene primers was used to estimate how many nucleated cells each sample contained. To quantify the absolute abundance of each unique TCRbeta CDR3 rearrangement, sequence reads were collapsed and filtered. For each sample, productive Simpson clonality was calculated by taking the square root of Simpson's diversity index across productive rearrangements. TCRdb's version of the immuneACCESS table is confined to in-frame rearrangements and falls short of the full clone set. An unresolved V gene accounts for under half of the shortfall where checked; the remainder is of unknown origin. The V and J calls and clone size come from that table; D and trimming were worked out from the DNA. Across this sample there are 90,000 to 150,000 clones, with 75% to 85% seen only once. The ten top clones hold 3% to 4.5% of the sample.

Spanning cysteine to phenylalanine, the CDR3 consists of 17 amino acids. The read is trimmed to its CDR3 DNA, 51 bases read in frame from base 1. From a lookup of the germline V gene (reference sequence), CDR1 and CDR2 are LNHDA and SQIVND. The germline ends are 17 bases apart after V is trimmed by 5 bases and J by 0 bases. Broad study findings and their caveats: Clinical and demographic metadata were provided uncurated, with the amount varying by source and participant.

The chain joins TRBV19 to TRBJ2-4; D gene: possibly TRBD1, on 6 matching bases. The sequence was collected from a woman aged 80 or over with acute or convalescent COVID-19. The sample comprised peripheral blood. The CDR3 sequence is CASSSPPGVLAKNIQYF. The sequenced DNA is TGTGCCAGTAGTTCACCCCCAGGGGTACTAGCCAAAAACATTCAGTACTTC.